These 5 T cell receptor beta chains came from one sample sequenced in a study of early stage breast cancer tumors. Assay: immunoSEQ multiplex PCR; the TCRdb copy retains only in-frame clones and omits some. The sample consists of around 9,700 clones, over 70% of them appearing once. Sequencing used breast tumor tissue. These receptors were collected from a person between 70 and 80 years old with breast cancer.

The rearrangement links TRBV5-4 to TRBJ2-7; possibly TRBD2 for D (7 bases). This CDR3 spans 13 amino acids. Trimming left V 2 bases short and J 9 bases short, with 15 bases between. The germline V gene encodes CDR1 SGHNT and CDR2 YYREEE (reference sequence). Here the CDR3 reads CASSLGGGPGQYF. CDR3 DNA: TGTGCCAGCAGCTTAGGGGGAGGGCCGGGGCAGTACTTC. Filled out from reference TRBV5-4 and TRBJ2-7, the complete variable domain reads ETGVTQSPTHLIKTRGQQVTLRCSSQSGHNTVSWYQQALGQGPQFIFQYYREEENGRGNFPPRFSGLQFPNYSSELNVNALELDDSALYLCASSLGGGPGQYFGPGTRLTVT.

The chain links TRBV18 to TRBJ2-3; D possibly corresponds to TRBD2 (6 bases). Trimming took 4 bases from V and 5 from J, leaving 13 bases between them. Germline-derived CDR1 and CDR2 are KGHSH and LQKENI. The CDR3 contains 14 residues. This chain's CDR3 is CASSLISGRDTQYF. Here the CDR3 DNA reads TGTGCCAGCTCACTGATCTCCGGGAGAGATACGCAGTATTTT.

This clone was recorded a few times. This CDR3 reads CSVGGTGGPYRGYTF. DNA for the CDR3: TGCAGCGTTGGGGGGACAGGGGGCCCCTACCGTGGCTACACCTTC. The chain combines TRBV29-1 with TRBJ1-2, with 12 nucleotides matching TRBD1. Germline V gives CDR1 SQVTM, CDR2 ANQGSEA. The CDR3 has 15 residues. After removal of 4 bases from V and 7 bases from J, the junction contained 10 bases not matched to a gene.

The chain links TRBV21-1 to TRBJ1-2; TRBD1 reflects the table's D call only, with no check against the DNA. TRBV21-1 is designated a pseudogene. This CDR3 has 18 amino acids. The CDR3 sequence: CASSSLRTGRPPQRGYTF. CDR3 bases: TGTGCCAGCAGCAGTCTCAGGACAGGTCGTCCTCCTCAAAGGGGCTACACCTTC.

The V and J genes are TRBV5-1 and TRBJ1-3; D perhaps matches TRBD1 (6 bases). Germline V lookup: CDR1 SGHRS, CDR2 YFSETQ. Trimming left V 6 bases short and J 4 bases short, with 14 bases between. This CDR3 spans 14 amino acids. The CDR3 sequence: CASKVQGDGNTIYF. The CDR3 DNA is TGCGCCAGCAAAGTACAGGGTGACGGAAACACCATATATTTT.